This TCR beta chain was found in a study of blood T cell repertoires in COVID-19. Study details: COVID-19 samples, acute and convalescent, were from the United States, Italy and Spain. The analysed material was cDNA or gDNA that came from T cells, B-cell-depleted T cells, or PBMCs.

Sequencing used immunoSEQ multiplex PCR; TCRdb keeps in-frame clones, though not all of them. The table lists roughly 150,000 clones, 85% to 90% of them singletons, with 3.5% to 4% in the top ten. The germline V gene has CDR1 LNHDA and CDR2 SQIVND (reference sequence). This CDR3 contains 17 residues. V lost 5 bases, J lost 0 bases, and 8 bases stayed unmatched. The source material was peripheral blood. The TCR was taken from a woman aged 70 to 79 with acute or convalescent COVID-19. The chain employs TRBV19 and TRBJ1-3, with TRBD1 identical over 9 bases. For the CDR3, the DNA is TGTGCCAGTAGTCCTCACACAGGGGGCAGCTCTGGAAACACCATATATTTT. Translating gives CASSPHTGGSSGNTIYF.